This T cell receptor beta chain is drawn from a study of T cell clonality in common variable immunodeficiency. Trimming shortened V by 7 bases and J by 0 bases, and 22 bases separated the two germline ends. The CDR3 has 17 residues. Germline V gene lookup returns CDR1 GTSNPN and CDR2 SVGIG (reference sequence). This clone occurred many times. The read comes to an end 3 residues before the CDR3 does, leaving the germline J gene to fill in the end. Sequencing used immunoSEQ multiplex PCR; TCRdb keeps in-frame clones, though not all of them. This sample carries about 52,000 clones and no singletons, and just over 2% goes to the top ten.

Sequenced material: peripheral blood mononuclear cells. The rearrangement links TRBV30 to TRBJ2-1; maybe TRBD1 (8 bases). This receptor was identified in a person aged 18 to 70 in good health. The CDR3 DNA, read in part, is TGTGCCTCCACAGGGGGGAGGGCCGAAAGCTCCTACAATGAG. Its protein is CASTGGRAESSYNE. The entire CDR3 is CASTGGRAESSYNEQFF.